The 5 T cell receptor beta chains presented below share a single source sample, sequenced in a study of blood T cell repertoires in COVID-19 (dated by TCRdb to 2018 to 2021). The library was produced with the immunoSEQ multiplex PCR assay. The clones in this table, taken by TCRdb from immuneACCESS, are in-frame only. Not every clone is retained; where verified, under half of the shortfall comes from an unresolved V gene, and the cause of the rest is unknown. The sample yields some 30,000 clones; roughly 88% were counted once. The top ten clones comprise 25% to 30% of the sample. Sequenced input: peripheral blood. Source of these receptors: a woman older than 75 with COVID-19, enrolled during active disease.

The chain combines TRBV5-1 with TRBJ1-3, with no clear D. Germline V lookup: CDR1 SGHRS, CDR2 YFSETQ. This CDR3 is 15 amino acids long. Trimming cost V 4 bases and J 0 bases, with 11 bases left between them. CDR3 amino acids: CASSPEASSGNTIYF. The CDR3 nucleotides are TGCGCCAGCAGCCCTGAGGCGAGCTCTGGAAACACCATATATTTT.

The V gene is TRBV29-1, the J gene TRBJ2-1; D not certain. Germline assignment: CDR1 SQVTM and CDR2 ANQGSEA. This CDR3 is 12 amino acids long. Trimming shortened V by 6 bases and J by 0 bases, and 6 bases separated the two germline ends. The CDR3 DNA follows: TGCAGCGTGAAGAGCTCCTACAATGAGCAGTTCTTC. Amino acid sequence: CSVKSSYNEQFF.

This clone was observed a few times. This chain links TRBV27 with TRBJ2-7; D uncertain. Germline V gene lookup returns CDR1 MNHEY and CDR2 SMNVEV (reference sequence). This CDR3 is built from 13 residues. The V gene lost 2 bases and the J gene lost 6 bases, with 11 bases spanning the gap. The CDR3 here is CASSLAWALEQYF. The CDR3 nucleotides are TGTGCCAGCAGTTTAGCATGGGCTCTCGAGCAGTACTTC.

The chain joins TRBV18 to TRBJ1-6; possible D gene TRBD1, 5 bases. V gave up 3 bases and J gave up 0 bases, with 9 bases separating them. Germline CDR1 KGHSH, CDR2 LQKENI. The CDR3 runs 16 residues. The CDR3 DNA reads as TGTGCCAGCTCACCGGCAGGGAACTCCTATAATTCACCCCTCCACTTT. The encoded protein is CASSPAGNSYNSPLHF.

V and J are TRBV15 and TRBJ2-4, with a possible D match to TRBD2 (6 bases). V lost 1 base, J lost 3 bases, and 10 bases lay in between. The CDR3 sequence is 15 residues long. Germline V lookup: CDR1 LNHNV, CDR2 YYDKDF (reference sequence). CDR3 coding DNA: TGTGCCACCAGCAGAGGCCTGGGGGGCAAAAACATTCAGTACTTC. Amino acids: CATSRGLGGKNIQYF.